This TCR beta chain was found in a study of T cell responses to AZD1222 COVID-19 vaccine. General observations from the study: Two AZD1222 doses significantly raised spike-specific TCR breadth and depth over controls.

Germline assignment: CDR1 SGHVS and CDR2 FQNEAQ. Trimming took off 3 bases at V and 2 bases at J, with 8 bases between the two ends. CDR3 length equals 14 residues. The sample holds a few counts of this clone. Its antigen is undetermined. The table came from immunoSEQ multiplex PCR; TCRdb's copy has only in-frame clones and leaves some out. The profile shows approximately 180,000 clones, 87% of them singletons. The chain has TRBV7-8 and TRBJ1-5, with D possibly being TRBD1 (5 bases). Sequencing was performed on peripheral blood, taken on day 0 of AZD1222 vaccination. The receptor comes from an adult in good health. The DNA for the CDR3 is TGTGCCAGCAGCTTCCCGGGGGGCAATCAGCCCCAGCATTTT. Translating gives CASSFPGGNQPQHF.